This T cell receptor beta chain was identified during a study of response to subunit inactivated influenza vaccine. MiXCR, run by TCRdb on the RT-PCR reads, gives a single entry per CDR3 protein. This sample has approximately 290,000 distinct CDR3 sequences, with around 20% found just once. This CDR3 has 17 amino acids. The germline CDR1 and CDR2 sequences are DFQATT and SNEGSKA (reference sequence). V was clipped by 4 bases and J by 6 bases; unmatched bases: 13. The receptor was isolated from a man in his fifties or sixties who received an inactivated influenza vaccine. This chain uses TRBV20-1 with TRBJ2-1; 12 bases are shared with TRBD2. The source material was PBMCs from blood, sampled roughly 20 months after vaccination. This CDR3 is CSANRLAGALFGNEQFF. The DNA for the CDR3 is TGCAGTGCTAACCGACTAGCGGGGGCCCTTTTCGGCAATGAGCAGTTCTTC.